The clone carrying this TCR beta chain was observed a handful of times. Its antigen remains unidentified. At one end the junction does not follow the germline gene, possibly because of a read error. Germline CDR1 is SGHVS and CDR2 is FQNEAQ. CDR3 size: 19 residues. This record belongs to a study of T cell repertoires in cytomegalovirus infection. Study in general: Public TCR beta signatures provided an indication of both CMV infection and a matching HLA type.

A single record per CDR3 protein comes from TCRdb applying MiXCR to the reads. Here the sample spans roughly 200,000 distinct CDR3 sequences, 17% being singletons. Findings of the study overall: HLA-C-restricted CMV clonotypes gave the most frequent clonotype in two of eight donors. Totalled public TCR beta family frequency picked out people who carried CMV plus the relevant HLA.

Sequencing was carried out using CD8+ T cells from PBMCs. The clonotype comes from a human donor in good health (CMV status not recorded). Some clones in this sample may be carry-over from other donors' samples. The genes are TRBV7-8 and TRBJ2-4; D tentatively reads TRBD1 or TRBD2 (6 bases each). Here the CDR3 reads CASSLGGAVSMVAKNILYF. Here the CDR3 DNA reads TGTGCCAGCAGCTTAGGGGGGGCGGTGTCGATGGTGGCCAAAAACATTCTGTACTTC.